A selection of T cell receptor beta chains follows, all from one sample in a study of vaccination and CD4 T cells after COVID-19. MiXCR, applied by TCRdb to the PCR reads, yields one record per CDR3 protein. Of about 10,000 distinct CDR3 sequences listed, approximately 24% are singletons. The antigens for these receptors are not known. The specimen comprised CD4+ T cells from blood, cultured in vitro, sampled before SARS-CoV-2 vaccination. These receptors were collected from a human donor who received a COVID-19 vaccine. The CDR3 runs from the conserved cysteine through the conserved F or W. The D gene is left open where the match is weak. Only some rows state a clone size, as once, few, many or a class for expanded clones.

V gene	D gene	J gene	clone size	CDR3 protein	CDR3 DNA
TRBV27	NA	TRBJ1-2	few	CASSPDRLNGYTF	TGTGCCAGCAGTCCGGACAGATTGAATGGCTACACCTTC
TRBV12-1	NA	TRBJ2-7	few	CASSARQGASHEQYF	TGTGCCAGCAGCGCCCGCCAGGGGGCGAGCCACGAGCAGTACTTC
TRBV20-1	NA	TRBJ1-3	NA	CSARDNREYTIYF	TGCAGTGCTAGAGACAACAGGGAGTACACCATATATTTT
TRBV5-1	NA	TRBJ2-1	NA	CASSLNGRNEQFF	TGCGCCAGCAGCTTGAATGGAAGGAATGAGCAGTTCTTC
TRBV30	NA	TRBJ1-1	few	CAWSNRWGQGVTEAFF	TGTGCCTGGAGTAACCGGTGGGGCCAAGGGGTCACTGAAGCTTTCTTT
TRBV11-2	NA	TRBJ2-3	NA	CASSLAGWGDTQYF	TGTGCCAGCAGCTTAGCGGGGTGGGGAGATACGCAGTATTTT
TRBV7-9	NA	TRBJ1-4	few	CASSFSPTGEKLFF	TGTGCCAGCAGCTTTTCTCCCACGGGTGAAAAACTGTTTTTT
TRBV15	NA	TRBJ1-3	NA	CATSSAPYRAAGNTIYF	TGTGCCACCAGCAGCGCACCATATCGGGCAGCTGGAAACACCATATATTTT
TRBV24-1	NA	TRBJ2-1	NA	CATSDPMNNEQSF	TGTGCCACCAGTGATCCTATGAACAATGAGCAGTCCTTC
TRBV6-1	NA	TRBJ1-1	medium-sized	CASSTLTEAWGEAFF	TGTGCCAGCAGCACTCTCACCGAGGCTTGGGGTGAAGCTTTCTTT
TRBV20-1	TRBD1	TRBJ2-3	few	CSAREDRVVGDTQYF	TGCAGTGCTAGAGAAGACAGGGTAGTCGGGGATACGCAGTATTTT
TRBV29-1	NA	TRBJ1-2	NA	CSVEVGGNYGYTF	TGCAGCGTTGAAGTCGGGGGAAACTATGGCTACACCTTC
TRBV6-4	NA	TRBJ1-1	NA	CASSAGRFPEAFF	TGTGCCAGCAGTGCGGGTAGGTTTCCTGAAGCTTTCTTT
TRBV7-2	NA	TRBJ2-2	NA	CASSLVRWIAGELFF	TGTGCCAGCAGCTTAGTTCGATGGATCGCCGGGGAGCTGTTTTTT
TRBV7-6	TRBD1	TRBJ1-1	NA	CASSPGGRGLTEAFF	TGTGCCAGCAGCCCAGGCGGCAGGGGGCTCACTGAAGCTTTCTTT
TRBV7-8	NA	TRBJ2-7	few	CASSPKTDPTYEQYF	TGTGCCAGCAGCCCAAAAACAGACCCCACCTACGAGCAGTACTTC
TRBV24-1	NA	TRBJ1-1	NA	CATSDLRNYMNTEAFF	TGTGCCACCAGTGATTTGCGTAACTATATGAACACTGAAGCTTTCTTT
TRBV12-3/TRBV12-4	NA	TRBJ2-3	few	CASSLVAVHTDTQYF	TGTGCCAGCAGTTTGGTAGCGGTACACACAGATACGCAGTATTTT
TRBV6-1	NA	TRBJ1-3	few	CASRSGTTSGNTIYF	TGTGCCAGCAGATCCGGGACGACCTCTGGAAACACCATATATTTT
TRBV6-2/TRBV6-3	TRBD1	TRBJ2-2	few	CASSYGRGWNTGELFF	TGTGCCAGCAGTTACGGCAGGGGGTGGAACACCGGGGAGCTGTTTTTT
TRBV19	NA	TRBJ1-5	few	CASSEQGNQPQHF	TGTGCCAGTAGTGAACAGGGTAATCAGCCCCAGCATTTT